The 5 T cell receptor beta chains in this list originate from one sample, sequenced in a study of CD8+ T cells in alopecia areata. Extracted from the samples, RNA was reverse transcribed into cDNA to serve as the sequencing template. Only in-frame clones appear in the TCRdb table, and some are missing; sequencing was by immunoSEQ multiplex PCR. The sample includes around 100,000 clones, around 50% of them seen just once. The sequencing sample was made of CD4+ T cells sorted from blood. The receptors were gathered from a human donor in good health.

This chain connects TRBV5-8 to TRBJ1-2, with D possibly matching TRBD1 (5 bases). The V gene lost 4 bases and the J gene lost 2 bases, with 15 bases spanning the gap. CDR3 length equals 15 residues. CDR1 and CDR2 from the germline V gene are SGHTS and YDEGEE. The CDR3 nucleotides read TGTGCCAGCAGCCGGATTGGGGCTCTCAACTATGGCTACACCTTC. This translates into CASSRIGALNYGYTF. The whole variable domain, filled in from reference TRBV5-8 and TRBJ1-2, reads EAGVTQSPTHLIKTRGQQATLRCSPISGHTSVYWYQQALGLGLQFLLWYDEGEERNRGNFPPRFSGRQFPNYSSELNVNALELEDSALYLCASSRIGALNYGYTFGSGTRLTVV.

The chain couples TRBV5-6 to TRBJ2-2, with D unresolved. CDR1 and CDR2 (germline): SGHDT, YYEEEE. Between the trimmed V and J ends, which lost 5 bases and 13 bases, there was a span of 12 bases. The CDR3 is 11 residues long. CDR3 coding DNA: TGTGCCAGCAGTTCCAGAGGCCTGCTGTTTTTT. Translation: CASSSRGLLFF.

The chain couples TRBV25-1 to TRBJ1-2; D unresolved. V lost 3 bases, J lost 4 bases, and 6 bases lay in between. This CDR3 region has 12 residues. In germline, CDR1 is MGHDK, CDR2 SYGVNS. CDR3 region: CASSDQTYGYTF. In nucleotides, the CDR3 is TGTGCCAGCAGTGACCAGACCTATGGCTACACCTTC.

In its sample, this clone was seen once. The chain links TRBV30 to TRBJ2-2; D is unclear. Germline CDR1 is GTSNPN and CDR2 is SVGIG (reference sequence). This CDR3 has 14 amino acids. Deletions cut 6 bases from V and 1 base from J, with 12 bases between. For the CDR3, the DNA is TGTGCCTGCGGTTCGGCAGGGAACACCGGGGAGCTGTTTTTT. Protein: CACGSAGNTGELFF.

This clone was seen only a few times. The chain links TRBV4-1 to TRBJ2-4, with a tentative D call TRBD2 (5 bases). The CDR3 sequence is 19 residues long. Germline loops: CDR1 MGHRA, CDR2 YSYEKL. Between the trimmed V and J ends, which lost 0 bases and 0 bases, there was a span of 18 bases. The CDR3 loop is CASSQDMEASDIAKNIQYF. CDR3 sequence (DNA): TGCGCCAGCAGCCAAGATATGGAGGCCAGTGACATAGCCAAAAACATTCAGTACTTC.